This T cell receptor (beta chain) was recorded in a study of chemoradiotherapy in HPV16-positive cancers. This CDR3 has 17 residues. Trimming shortened V by 4 bases and J by 0 bases, and 14 bases separated the two germline ends. The V gene's germline CDR1 is SGHNT and CDR2 YYREEE (reference sequence). Some clones are missing from TCRdb's copy, which holds only in-frame ones; the method was immunoSEQ multiplex PCR. The sample records 1,500 to 2,000 clones, roughly 80% being singletons. Sequences were derived from tumor tissue, sampled from a patient who underwent chemoradiotherapy. The chain carries TRBV5-4 and TRBJ1-6, with D perhaps matching TRBD1 (6 bases). This TCR was sampled from a human donor with HPV-associated anogenital cancer. The CDR3 protein is CASSPQQGFSYNSPLHF. DNA for the CDR3: TGTGCCAGCAGCCCCCAACAGGGCTTCTCCTATAATTCACCCCTCCACTTT. Supplemented by reference TRBV5-4 and TRBJ1-6, the full variable domain reads ETGVTQSPTHLIKTRGQQVTLRCSSQSGHNTVSWYQQALGQGPQFIFQYYREEENGRGNFPPRFSGLQFPNYSSELNVNALELDDSALYLCASSPQQGFSYNSPLHFGNGTRLTVT.